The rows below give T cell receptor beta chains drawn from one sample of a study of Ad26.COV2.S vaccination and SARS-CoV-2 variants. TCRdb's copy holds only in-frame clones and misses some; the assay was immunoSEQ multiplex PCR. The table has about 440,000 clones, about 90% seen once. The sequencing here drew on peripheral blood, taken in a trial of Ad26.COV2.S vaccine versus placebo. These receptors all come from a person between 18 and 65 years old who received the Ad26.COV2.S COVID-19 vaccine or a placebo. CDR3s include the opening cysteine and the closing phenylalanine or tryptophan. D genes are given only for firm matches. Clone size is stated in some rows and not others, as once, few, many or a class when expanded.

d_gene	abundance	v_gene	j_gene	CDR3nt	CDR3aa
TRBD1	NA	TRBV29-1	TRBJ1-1	TGCAGCGGCCGGACAGGTACCAACACTGAAGCTTTCTTT	CSGRTGTNTEAFF
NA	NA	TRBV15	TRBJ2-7	TGTGCCACCAGCAGATCCAGGGATCGCGAGCAGTACTTC	CATSRSRDREQYF
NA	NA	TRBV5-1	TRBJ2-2	TGCGCCAGCAGCGCCCTACAGGGTTGGGAGCTGTTTTTT	CASSALQGWELFF
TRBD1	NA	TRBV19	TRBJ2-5	TGTGCCAGTAGTATGACCAGACAGGGGGCTTGGGAAGAGACCCAGTACTTC	CASSMTRQGAWEETQYF
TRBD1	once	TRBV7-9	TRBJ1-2	TGTGCCAGCAGCCAGGGGGCAGGGGACGGCTACACCTTC	CASSQGAGDGYTF
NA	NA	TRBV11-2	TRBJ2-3	TGTGCCAGCAGCTTAGGAGCAGATACGCAGTATTTT	CASSLGADTQYF
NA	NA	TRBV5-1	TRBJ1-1	TGCGCCAGCAGCTTGGTGGGGATCGGTGAAGCTTTCTTT	CASSLVGIGEAFF
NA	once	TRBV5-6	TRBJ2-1	TGTGCCAGCAGCCCGACGGGACGGGTTGACAATGAGCAGTTCTTC	CASSPTGRVDNEQFF
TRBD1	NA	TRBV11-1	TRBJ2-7	TGTGCCAGCAGCTTTCCCCCTCAGGGGGCGACGTACGAGCAGTACTTC	CASSFPPQGATYEQYF
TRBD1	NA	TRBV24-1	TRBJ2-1	TGTGCCTCGTCGGACGCAGGGGGCCTTTACAATGAGCAGTTCTTC	CASSDAGGLYNEQFF
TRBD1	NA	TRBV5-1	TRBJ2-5	TGCGCCAGCAGCTTAATAGGGAGTGGTAACAGGGGCGGAGAGACCCAGTACTTC	CASSLIGSGNRGGETQYF
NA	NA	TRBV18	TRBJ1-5	TGTGCCAGCTCACCAGGGACCGGCGGACAGCCCCAGCATTTT	CASSPGTGGQPQHF
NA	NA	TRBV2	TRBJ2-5	TGTGCCAGCAGTTACAGGGGAGGGGAGACCCAGTACTTC	CASSYRGGETQYF
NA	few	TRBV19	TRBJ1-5	TGTGCCAGTAGTATTAGGCAGGGGAATCAGCCCCAGCATTTT	CASSIRQGNQPQHF
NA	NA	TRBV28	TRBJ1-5	TGTGCCAGCAGTTTAATGAGAGGTCAGCCCCAGCATTTT	CASSLMRGQPQHF
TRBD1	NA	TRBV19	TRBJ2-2	TGTGCCAGTAGTATCCCCGGGACAGGGGGCCACGGGGAGCTGTTTTTT	CASSIPGTGGHGELFF
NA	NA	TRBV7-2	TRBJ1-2	TGTGCCAGCAGCTTAGCGGGGGGCGCCTCTGGCTACACCTTC	CASSLAGGASGYTF
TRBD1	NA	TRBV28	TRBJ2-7	TGTGCCAGCAGTTTCTCGGGACAGGGAAGTTCCTCCTACGAGCAGTACTTC	CASSFSGQGSSSYEQYF
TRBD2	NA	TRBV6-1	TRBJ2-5	TGTGCCAGCAGTGACACACAGAGTATACTAGCGGGAGTTAGGGAGACCCAGTACTTC	CASSDTQSILAGVRETQYF
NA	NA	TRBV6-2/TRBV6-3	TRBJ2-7	TGTGCCAGCAGTCCCGACCAGTCGTACTCCTACGAGCAGTACTTC	CASSPDQSYSYEQYF
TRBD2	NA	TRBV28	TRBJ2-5	TGTGCCAGCAGTGGTTCTAGCGGGGGACGGAGTCCGGCGCAAGAGACCCAGTACTTC	CASSGSSGGRSPAQETQYF
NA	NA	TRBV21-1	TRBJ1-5	TGTGCCAGCACCCGACAGGGGGGCAATCAGCCCCAGCATTTT	CASTRQGGNQPQHF
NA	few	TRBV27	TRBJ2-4	TGTGCCAGCAGTTTATGGTCCAACTTAAACATTCAGTACTTC	CASSLWSNLNIQYF
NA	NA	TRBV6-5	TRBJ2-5	TGTGCCAGCAGTTACGATGGGGGTGAGACCCAGTACTTC	CASSYDGGETQYF
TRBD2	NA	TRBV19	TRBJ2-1	TGTGCCAGTTCCCGGGGCCTAGCGGTAAATGAGCAGTTCTTC	CASSRGLAVNEQFF
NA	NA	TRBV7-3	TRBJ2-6	TGTGCCAGCAGCTTAATTATCAGTAGGGACATATCTCTCTCTGGGGCCAACGTCCTGACTTTC	CASSLIISRDISLSGANVLTF
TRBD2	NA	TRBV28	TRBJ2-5	TGTGCCAGCAGTTTAGGGCTAGCGGACCTCCAGCGGACCCAGTACTTC	CASSLGLADLQRTQYF
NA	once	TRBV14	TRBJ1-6	TGTGCCAGCAGCCAAAAACGTCAGATCAATTCACCCCTCCACTTT	CASSQKRQINSPLHF
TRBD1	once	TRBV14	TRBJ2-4	TGTGCCAGCAGCCAGGGACAGGGGGCTTGGGACATTCAGTACTTC	CASSQGQGAWDIQYF
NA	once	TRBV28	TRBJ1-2	TGTGCCAGCAGTTTAAACTATGGCTACACCTTC	CASSLNYGYTF
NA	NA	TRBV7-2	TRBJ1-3	TGTGCCAGCACCCTCCGGGACGAAAGAAACACCATATATTTT	CASTLRDERNTIYF
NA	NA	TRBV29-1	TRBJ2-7	TGCAGCGCGCGAGCCGGGGCCCGCAGCTCCTACGAGCAGTACTTC	CSARAGARSSYEQYF
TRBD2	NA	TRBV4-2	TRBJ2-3	TGTGCCAGCAGCCAAGATCTAAGGGGACTATCCACAGATACGCAGTATTTT	CASSQDLRGLSTDTQYF
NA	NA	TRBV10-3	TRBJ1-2	TGTGCCATCAGTGAATCGGCAGGGGTCTATGGCTACACCTTC	CAISESAGVYGYTF
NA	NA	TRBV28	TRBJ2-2	TGTGCCAGCAGTTTATCCTCCGGGGGAGGCAACACCGGGGAGCTGTTTTTT	CASSLSSGGGNTGELFF
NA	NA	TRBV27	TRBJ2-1	TGTGCCAGCAGCTATAGGATAAGCTCCTACAATGAGCAGTTCTTC	CASSYRISSYNEQFF
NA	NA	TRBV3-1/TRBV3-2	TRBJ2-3	TGTGCCAGCAGCCATAAGGGACGGGGTCGAAAGGATACGCAGTATTTT	CASSHKGRGRKDTQYF
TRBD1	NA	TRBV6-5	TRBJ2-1	TGTGCCAGCAGCTTGGACAGGGGAACCTACAATGAGCAGTTCTTC	CASSLDRGTYNEQFF
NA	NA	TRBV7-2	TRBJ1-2	TGTGCCAGCAGCGTAAAGACAGGACTCTATGGCTACACCTTC	CASSVKTGLYGYTF
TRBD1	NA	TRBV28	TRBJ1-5	TGTGCCAGCAGTTTGTGGGACAGTAATCAGCCCCAGCATTTT	CASSLWDSNQPQHF
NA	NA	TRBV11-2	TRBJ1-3	TGTGCCAGCAGCTTAGTGCAGGGTGCAAACACCATATATTTT	CASSLVQGANTIYF
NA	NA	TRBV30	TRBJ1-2	TGTGCCTGGAGTCTCCGTCAGGGACTCTATGGCTACACCTTC	CAWSLRQGLYGYTF
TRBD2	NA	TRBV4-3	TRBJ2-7	TGCACCAGCAGCCATGAATGTTCTAGCGGGAGTTGGAACGAGCAGTACTTC	CTSSHECSSGSWNEQYF
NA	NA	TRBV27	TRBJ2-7	TGTGCCAGCAGTCTCCCTGGCTACGAGCAGTACTTC	CASSLPGYEQYF
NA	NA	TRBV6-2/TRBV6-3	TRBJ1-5	TGTGCCAGCAGTCTGAAGAGGCCCCTTAATCAGCCCCAGCATTTT	CASSLKRPLNQPQHF